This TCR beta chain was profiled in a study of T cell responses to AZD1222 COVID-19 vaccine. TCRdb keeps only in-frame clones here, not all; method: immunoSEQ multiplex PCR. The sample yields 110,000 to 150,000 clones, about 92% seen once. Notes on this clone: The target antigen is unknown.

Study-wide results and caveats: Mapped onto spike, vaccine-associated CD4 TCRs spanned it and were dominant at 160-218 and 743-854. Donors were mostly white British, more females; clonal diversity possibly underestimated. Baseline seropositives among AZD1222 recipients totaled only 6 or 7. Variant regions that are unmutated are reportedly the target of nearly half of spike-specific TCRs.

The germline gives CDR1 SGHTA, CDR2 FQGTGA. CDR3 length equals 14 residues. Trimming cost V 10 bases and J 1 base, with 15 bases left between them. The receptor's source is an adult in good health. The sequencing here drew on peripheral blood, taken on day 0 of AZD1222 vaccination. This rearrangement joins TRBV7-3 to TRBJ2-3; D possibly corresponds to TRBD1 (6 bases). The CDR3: CATSRGDGTDTQYF. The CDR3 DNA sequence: TGTGCCACCTCCAGGGGTGATGGCACAGATACGCAGTATTTT. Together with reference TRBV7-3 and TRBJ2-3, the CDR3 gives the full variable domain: GAGVSQTPSNKVTEKGKYVELRCDPISGHTALYWYRQSLGQGPEFLIYFQGTGAADDSGLPNDRFFAVRPEGSVSTLKIQRTERGDSAVYLCATSRGDGTDTQYFGPGTRLTVL.